The 16 T cell receptor beta chains given below trace back to one sample, sequenced in a study of cytomegalovirus exposure and HLA in healthy donors. The PCR employed 60 Vbeta primers together with 13 Jbeta primers. Here immunoSEQ multiplex PCR was the method, and the copy in TCRdb shows in-frame clones only, minus some. The sample lists approximately 67,000 clones, around 91% seen once, with around 10% in the top ten. Sequencing was done on a sample of PBMCs. These receptor sequences come from a woman aged 30 to 39 in good health and CMV-seropositive.

This rearrangement joins TRBV27 to TRBJ1-2; 7 nucleotides match TRBD1. This CDR3 contains 15 residues. Germline V gene data show CDR1 as MNHEY and CDR2 as SMNVEV (reference sequence). Trimming cost V 6 bases and J 3 bases; bases outside gene matches: 10. The CDR3 sequence: CASSKTGRGDYGYTF. CDR3 DNA sequence: TGTGCCAGCAGCAAGACAGGGAGAGGGGACTATGGCTACACCTTC.

The J gene is TRBJ2-7, the V gene TRBV29-1, with 9 bases identical to TRBD2. The CDR3 has 13 amino acids. V was pared by 8 bases and J by 4 bases, with 9 bases of the junction left unmatched. Germline V CDR1 and CDR2: SQVTM, ANQGSEA. In nucleotides, the CDR3 is TGCAGCTATAAGCGGGAGGCGGCTTACGAGCAGTACTTC. This encodes CSYKREAAYEQYF.

The chain employs TRBV28 and TRBJ1-3; TRBD1 agrees at 7 bases. Germline V gives CDR1 MDHEN, CDR2 SYDVKM. After removal of 5 bases from V and 3 bases from J, the junction contained 10 bases not matched to a gene. CDR3 length: 16 residues. The CDR3 is CASSNYRGTVGNTIYF. The CDR3 region has the DNA TGTGCCAGCAGTAATTACCGGGGGACAGTTGGAAACACCATATATTTT.

The chain uses TRBV11-2 and TRBJ1-2; weak D call: TRBD1 (5 bases). The germline gives CDR1 SGHAT, CDR2 FQNNGV. Trimming took off 0 bases at V and 4 bases at J, with 6 bases between the two ends. The CDR3 is made up of 13 amino acids. CDR3 sequence reads: CASSLDRAYGYTF. CDR3 nucleotides: TGTGCCAGCAGCTTAGACAGGGCCTATGGCTACACCTTC.

The sample holds one count of this clone. This chain uses TRBV10-3 with TRBJ2-3; 11 bases fit TRBD2. J was trimmed by 4 bases and V by 1 base; bases with no gene match: 13. CDR1 ENHRY and CDR2 SYGVKD come from the germline V gene. The CDR3 runs 19 residues. CDR3: CAISEFALGASGRSDTQYF. The CDR3 nucleotides read TGTGCCATCAGTGAGTTCGCGTTGGGGGCTAGCGGGAGGTCAGATACGCAGTATTTT.

The chain employs TRBV4-1 and TRBJ2-1, with 8 bases identical to TRBD2. The CDR3 loop spans 16 amino acids. The J segment lost 4 bases and the V segment lost 4 bases, leaving 9 bases of the junction unmatched. Germline V gives CDR1 MGHRA, CDR2 YSYEKL. The CDR3 bases are TGCGCCAGCAGCCCCCGGGAAGCGGGAGTGTACAATGAGCAGTTCTTC. It is translated as CASSPREAGVYNEQFF.

The chain's CDR3 is CASSDWTGVDEQYF. CDR3 DNA: TGTGCCAGCAGTGATTGGACAGGCGTCGACGAGCAGTACTTC. The rearrangement joins TRBV2 to TRBJ2-7, with 7 bases matching TRBD1. This CDR3 is built from 14 residues. CDR1 is SNHLY and CDR2 is FYNNEI in the germline V gene. V gave up 3 bases and J gave up 5 bases; unmatched junction bases: 7.

This clone has a handful of counts. This chain links TRBV2 with TRBJ2-1; 7 bases map to TRBD2. CDR3 size: 15 residues. Germline CDR1 is SNHLY and CDR2 is FYNNEI. Trimming at V came to 1 base and at J to 0 bases, leaving 0 bases not matched to a gene. In nucleotides, the CDR3 is TGTGCCAGCAGTGAAGGCGGGGGCTCCTACAATGAGCAGTTCTTC. It codes for CASSEGGGSYNEQFF.

The genes are TRBV6-5 and TRBJ1-1; a weak D match, TRBD1 (6 bases). The CDR3 totals 12 residues. V gave up 6 bases and J gave up 3 bases, with 8 bases separating them. Germline assignment: CDR1 MNHEY and CDR2 SVGAGI. The CDR3 spells CASSRTDTEAFF. CDR3 DNA sequence: TGTGCCAGCAGCCGGACAGACACTGAAGCTTTCTTT.

On this clone itself: An end of the junction does not agree with germline; a read error may underlie this. The chain recombines TRBV27 with TRBJ2-1, with a possible D match to TRBD2 (6 bases). The CDR3 is 13 residues long. CDR1 MNHEY and CDR2 SMNVEV come from the germline V gene (reference sequence). CDR3 sequence: CASSKDRENGQFF. For the CDR3, the DNA is TGTGCCAGCAGCAAAGACCGGGAGAATGGGCAGTTCTTC.

The rearrangement links TRBV5-6 to TRBJ2-1; D is possibly TRBD2 (5 bases). CDR3 length: 13 residues. Germline V gene lookup returns CDR1 SGHDT and CDR2 YYEEEE. V was pared by 0 bases and J by 12 bases, with 13 bases between. DNA of the CDR3: TGTGCCAGCAGCTTGGGCGGACGAAGCGGGCAGTTCTTC. The encoded protein is CASSLGGRSGQFF.

The J gene is TRBJ1-2, the V gene TRBV5-1, with TRBD1 identical over 12 bases. Per germline, CDR1 SGHRS and CDR2 YFSETQ. The CDR3 is 16 residues long. J gave up 7 bases and V 0 bases, and 7 bases lay outside the gene matches. Written as DNA, the CDR3 is TGCGCCAGCAGCTTGGAGGGGGGACAGGGGGCGTCTGGCTACACCTTC. Amino acids: CASSLEGGQGASGYTF.

The V and J genes are TRBV2 and TRBJ2-7; perhaps TRBD1 as D (5 bases). Germline V gene sequence: CDR1 SNHLY, CDR2 FYNNEI. V lost 8 bases and J 3 bases, leaving 8 bases between the germline ends. CDR3 length: 11 amino acids. CDR3 nucleotides: TGTGCCAGCGCAGGGTTCTACGAGCAGTACTTC. Translated, it gives CASAGFYEQYF.

The chain has TRBV7-6 and TRBJ2-5; weak D call: TRBD2 (5 bases). This CDR3 is built from 13 residues. Trimming removed 2 bases at V and 7 bases at J, with 11 bases between. CDR1 is SGHVS and CDR2 is FNYEAQ in the germline V gene. The CDR3 loop reads CASSLLDAGTQYF. DNA of the CDR3: TGTGCCAGCAGCTTACTGGATGCGGGGACCCAGTACTTC.

The chain joins TRBV27 to TRBJ2-3, with D possibly matching TRBD1 (5 bases). This CDR3 comprises 13 residues. The ends were cut back, 2 bases at V and 4 bases at J, with 7 bases in the middle. Germline CDR1 is MNHEY and CDR2 is SMNVEV (reference sequence). CDR3: CASSLRGADTQYF. In nucleotides, the CDR3 is TGTGCCAGCAGTTTAAGGGGTGCAGATACGCAGTATTTT.

This chain connects TRBV5-1 to TRBJ2-7; D perhaps matches TRBD1 (6 bases). CDR1 SGHRS and CDR2 YFSETQ come from the germline V gene. The CDR3 is 13 amino acids. The V gene lost 3 bases and the J gene lost 2 bases, with 9 bases spanning the gap. CDR3 loop: CASSSTGPYEQYF. In nucleotides, the CDR3 is TGCGCCAGCAGCTCTACAGGGCCCTACGAGCAGTACTTC.